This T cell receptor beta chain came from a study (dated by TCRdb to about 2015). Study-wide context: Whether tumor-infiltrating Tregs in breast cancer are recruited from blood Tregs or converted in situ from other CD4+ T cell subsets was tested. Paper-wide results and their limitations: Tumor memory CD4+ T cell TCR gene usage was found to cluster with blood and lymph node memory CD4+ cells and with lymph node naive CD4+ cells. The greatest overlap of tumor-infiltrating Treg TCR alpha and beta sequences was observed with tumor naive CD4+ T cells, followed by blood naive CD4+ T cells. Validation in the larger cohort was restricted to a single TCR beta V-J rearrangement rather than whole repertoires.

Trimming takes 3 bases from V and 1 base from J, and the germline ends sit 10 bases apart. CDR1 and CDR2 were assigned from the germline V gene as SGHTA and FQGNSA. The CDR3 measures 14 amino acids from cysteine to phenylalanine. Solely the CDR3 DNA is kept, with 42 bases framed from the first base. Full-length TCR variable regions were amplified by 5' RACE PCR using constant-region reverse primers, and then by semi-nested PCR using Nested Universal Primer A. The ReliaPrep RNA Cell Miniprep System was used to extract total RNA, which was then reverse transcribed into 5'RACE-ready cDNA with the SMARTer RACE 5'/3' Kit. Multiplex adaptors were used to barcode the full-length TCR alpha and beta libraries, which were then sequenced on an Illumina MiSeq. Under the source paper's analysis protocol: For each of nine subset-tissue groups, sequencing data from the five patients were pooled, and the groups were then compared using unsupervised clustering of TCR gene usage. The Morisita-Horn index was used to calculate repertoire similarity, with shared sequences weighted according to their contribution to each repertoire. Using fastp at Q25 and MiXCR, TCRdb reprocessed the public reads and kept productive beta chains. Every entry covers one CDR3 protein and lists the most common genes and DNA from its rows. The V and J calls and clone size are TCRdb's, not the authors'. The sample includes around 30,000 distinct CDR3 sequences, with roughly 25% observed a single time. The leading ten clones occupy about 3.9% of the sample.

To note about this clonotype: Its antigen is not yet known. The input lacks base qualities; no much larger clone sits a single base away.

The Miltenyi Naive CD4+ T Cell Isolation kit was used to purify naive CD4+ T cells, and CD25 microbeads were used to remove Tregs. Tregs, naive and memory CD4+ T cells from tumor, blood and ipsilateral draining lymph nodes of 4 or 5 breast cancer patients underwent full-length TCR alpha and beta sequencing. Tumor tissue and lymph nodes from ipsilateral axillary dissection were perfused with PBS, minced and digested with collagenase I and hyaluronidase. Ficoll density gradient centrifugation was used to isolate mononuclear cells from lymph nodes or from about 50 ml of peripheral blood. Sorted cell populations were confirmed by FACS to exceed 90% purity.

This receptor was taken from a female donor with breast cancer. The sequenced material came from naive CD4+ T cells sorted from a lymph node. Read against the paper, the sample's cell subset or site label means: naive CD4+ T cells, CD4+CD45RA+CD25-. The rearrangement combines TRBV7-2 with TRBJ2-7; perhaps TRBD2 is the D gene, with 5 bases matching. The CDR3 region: CASSFDPGSYEQYF. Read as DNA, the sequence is TGTGCCAGCAGCTTCGACCCGGGGTCCTACGAGCAGTACTTC.